This entry describes one TCR beta chain. Trimming shortened V by 5 bases and J by 10 bases, and 15 bases separated the two germline ends. The germline CDR1 and CDR2 sequences are LNHDA and SQIVND (reference sequence). This CDR3 has 14 residues. This specimen belongs to a study of blood T cell repertoires in COVID-19. Across the study: Samples representing acute and convalescent COVID-19 were sourced from the United States, Italy and Spain.

Authors' analysis steps: Cell counts per sample came from amplifying reference gene primers. Clones were sequenced by immunoSEQ multiplex PCR, and TCRdb holds only the in-frame ones, with some missing. That table gives V, J and clone size, and the DNA gave D and trimming. There are 150,000 to 180,000 clones in the sample; roughly 89% occur only once, and roughly 0.51% lies in the top ten. The receptor was isolated from a man aged 45-65 years with acute or convalescent COVID-19. Sequencing was carried out using peripheral blood. The V and J genes are TRBV19 and TRBJ1-6; weak D call: TRBD1 (6 bases). CDR3 nucleotides: TGTGCCAGTAGTCCAAGGACAGAGGGATCACCCCTCCACTTT. As protein: CASSPRTEGSPLHF.